These 28 T cell receptor beta chains were sequenced from one sample in a study of blood T cell repertoires in COVID-19. Here immunoSEQ multiplex PCR was the method, and the copy in TCRdb shows in-frame clones only, minus some. Of roughly 330,000 clones in the sample, about 89% were seen once. Sequencing used PBMCs or T cells enriched from blood (not recorded which). The receptors here all came from a woman aged 25 to 39 who had recovered from COVID-19.

V usage is TRBV27 and J usage is TRBJ1-1, with TRBD1 matching 9 bases. Germline loops: CDR1 MNHEY, CDR2 SMNVEV (reference sequence). J lost 4 bases, V lost 3 bases, and 9 bases had no gene match. The CDR3 contains 16 residues. The CDR3 protein is CASSFSPVQGATEAFF. CDR3 DNA sequence: TGTGCCAGCAGTTTTTCCCCCGTACAGGGGGCCACTGAAGCTTTCTTT.

The rearrangement links TRBV6-2 or TRBV6-3 to TRBJ1-2; D gene uncertain. Germline assignment: CDR1 MNHEY and CDR2 SVGEGT. V gave up 2 bases and J gave up 4 bases, with 5 bases separating them. CDR3 length: 12 residues. This chain's CDR3 is CASSYGGYGYTF. As DNA, the CDR3 is TGTGCCAGCAGTTACGGCGGCTATGGCTACACCTTC.

This chain connects TRBV5-4 to TRBJ2-7; TRBD2 might be the D (6 bases). Trimming stripped 4 bases from V and 9 bases from J, with 20 bases between. Germline V lookup: CDR1 SGHNT, CDR2 YYREEE (reference sequence). The CDR3 extends over 14 amino acids. CDR3 sequence reads: CASSPRDFPLGQYF. For the CDR3, the DNA is TGTGCCAGCAGCCCAAGGGACTTTCCTCTGGGGCAGTACTTC.

The chain recombines TRBV6-2 or TRBV6-3 with TRBJ2-5; possibly TRBD2 for D (5 bases). The V and J ends lost 5 bases and 10 bases respectively, with 20 bases between them. Germline CDR1 reads MNHEY; CDR2 reads SVGEGT. This CDR3 has 14 amino acids. CDR3 protein: CASSPDLARGDQYF. CDR3 DNA sequence: TGTGCCAGCAGTCCCGATTTAGCCCGGGGAGACCAGTACTTC.

The CDR3 region has the DNA TGTGCCAGCAGCCAGGGGCTCTCTGGAAACACCATATATTTT. Amino acid sequence: CASSQGLSGNTIYF. The rearrangement uses TRBV7-9 and TRBJ1-3; a weak D match, TRBD1 (6 bases). V was pared by 5 bases and J by 0 bases, with 8 bases between. The germline gives CDR1 SEHNR, CDR2 FQNEAQ (reference sequence). CDR3 length: 14 amino acids.

V usage is TRBV7-2 and J usage is TRBJ1-3; D remains ambiguous. V shed 2 bases and J shed 4 bases, with 12 bases lying between them. Germline V gene data show CDR1 as SGHTA and CDR2 as FQGNSA. The CDR3 sequence is 15 residues long. The DNA of the CDR3 is TGTGCCAGCAGCTTAAAAGGCGACATCGGAAACACCATATATTTT. As protein: CASSLKGDIGNTIYF.

This clone has just a few counts. The chain employs TRBV19 and TRBJ1-2; unclear D gene. V lost 7 bases, J lost 4 bases, and 16 bases lay in between. This CDR3 is 14 amino acids long. The germline gives CDR1 LNHDA, CDR2 SQIVND (reference sequence). Written as DNA, the CDR3 is TGTGCCAGTATCTCCCGGGCGGGGATCTATGGCTACACCTTC. Translation gives CASISRAGIYGYTF. Filled out from reference TRBV19 and TRBJ1-2, the complete variable domain reads DGGITQSPKYLFRKEGQNVTLSCEQNLNHDAMYWYRQDPGQGLRLIYYSQIVNDFQKGDIAEGYSVSREKKESFPLTVTSAQKNPTAFYLCASISRAGIYGYTFGSGTRLTVV.

The V gene is TRBV6-1, the J gene TRBJ1-2, with D possibly matching TRBD1 (5 bases). The germline V gene has CDR1 MNHNS and CDR2 SASEGT. V was trimmed by 1 base and J by 6 bases, leaving 9 bases between them. The CDR3 sequence is 13 residues long. The CDR3 DNA reads as TGTGCCAGCAGTGAAGAACAGGTCGATGGCTACACCTTC. This gives the protein CASSEEQVDGYTF.

About this clone itself: At the DNA level, this CDR3 is encoded by other sequences in the same sample as well. The chain links TRBV28 to TRBJ2-3; 7 bases agree with TRBD2. Trimming at V came to 1 base and at J to 1 base, leaving 2 bases not matched to a gene. The CDR3 loop spans 15 amino acids. From germline, CDR1 is MDHEN and CDR2 SYDVKM. Here the CDR3 reads CASSLLGGGTDTQYF. CDR3 nucleotides: TGTGCCAGCAGTTTATTGGGGGGGGGCACAGATACGCAGTATTTT. Full variable domain (rest looked up from reference TRBV28 and TRBJ2-3): DVKVTQSSRYLVKRTGEKVFLECVQDMDHENMFWYRQDPGLGLRLIYFSYDVKMKEKGDIPEGYSVSREKKERFSLILESASTNQTSMYLCASSLLGGGTDTQYFGPGTRLTVL.

The chain employs TRBV5-6 and TRBJ1-2; no clear D gene. The CDR3 spans 12 residues. Deletions cut 3 bases from V and 1 base from J, with 4 bases between. Germline assignment: CDR1 SGHDT and CDR2 YYEEEE. The CDR3 coding sequence is TGTGCCAGCAGCTCAAATAACTATGGCTACACCTTC. Translating gives CASSSNNYGYTF.

V is TRBV9 and J is TRBJ1-3; D gene ambiguous. This CDR3 is 15 amino acids long. V was clipped by 1 base and J by 0 bases, with 8 bases between them. Germline CDR1 is SGDLS and CDR2 is YYNGEE. The CDR3 DNA reads as TGTGCCAGCAGCGTAAGTCCAGACTCTGGAAACACCATATATTTT. Its translation is CASSVSPDSGNTIYF.

V and J are TRBV25-1 and TRBJ1-2, with D uncertain. Germline CDR1 MGHDK, CDR2 SYGVNS. The CDR3 runs 14 residues. The V and J ends lost 0 bases and 5 bases respectively, with 10 bases between them. CDR3 coding DNA: TGTGCCAGCAGTGAATATGGGTCCAGGTATGGCTACACCTTC. It specifies CASSEYGSRYGYTF.

This chain uses TRBV3-1 (or the pseudogene TRBV3-2) with TRBJ1-2; D is perhaps TRBD1 (6 bases). The CDR3 sequence is 13 residues long. Trimming pared 5 bases from V and 8 bases from J, leaving 15 bases between. The germline V gene encodes CDR1 LGHDT and CDR2 YNNKEL (reference sequence). The CDR3 region has the DNA TGTGCCAGCAGCTTACGGACAGTATGGGGCTACACCTTC. Its protein product is CASSLRTVWGYTF.

In DNA form, the CDR3 reads TGCGCCAGCAGCGGCGGTCCCGGGACAGTCCTAGCTAACTATGGCTACACCTTC. Amino acid sequence: CASSGGPGTVLANYGYTF. The rearrangement uses TRBV5-1 and TRBJ1-2; TRBD1 agrees at 7 bases. CDR3 length: 18 amino acids. Germline V gene sequence: CDR1 SGHRS, CDR2 YFSETQ. With 4 bases clipped from V and 0 bases from J, the junction kept 15 bases outside the gene matches. Combining the CDR3 with reference TRBV5-1 and TRBJ1-2 gives the whole variable domain KAGVTQTPRYLIKTRGQQVTLSCSPISGHRSVSWYQQTPGQGLQFLFEYFSETQRNKGNFPGRFSGRQFSNSRSEMNVSTLELGDSALYLCASSGGPGTVLANYGYTFGSGTRLTVV.

V usage is TRBV5-6 and J usage is TRBJ2-7; TRBD1 matches 10 bases. The CDR3 extends over 14 amino acids. Looked up from germline, CDR1 is SGHDT and CDR2 is YYEEEE. J was trimmed by 6 bases and V by 0 bases; bases with no gene match: 3. The CDR3 loop reads CASSLEGTGAEQYF. CDR3 nucleotides: TGTGCCAGCAGCTTGGAAGGGACAGGGGCCGAGCAGTACTTC.

The chain joins TRBV6-1 to TRBJ1-2; D gene uncertain. The germline V gene encodes CDR1 MNHNS and CDR2 SASEGT. Trimming cost V 2 bases and J 7 bases, with 14 bases left between them. This CDR3 is built from 14 residues. The CDR3, as DNA: TGTGCCAGCAGTGAATGGGCGGGGTTCCGTGGCTACACCTTC. Translation gives CASSEWAGFRGYTF.

This chain uses TRBV19 with TRBJ2-1, with 11 nucleotides matching TRBD2. The CDR3 covers 17 residues. V trimming: 3 bases; J trimming: 3 bases; junction bases outside the gene matches: 7. CDR1 is LNHDA, CDR2 SQIVND, per germline (reference sequence). In DNA form, the CDR3 reads TGTGCCAGTAGTATGGGAGGGACTAGCGGCCTCTACAATGAGCAGTTCTTC. Translated, it gives CASSMGGTSGLYNEQFF.

The chain recombines TRBV4-2 with TRBJ1-2; TRBD1 agrees at 11 bases. The ends lost 0 bases at V and 7 bases at J; junction bases unmatched: 7. Germline V lookup: CDR1 LGHNA, CDR2 YNFKEQ. CDR3 length equals 16 residues. CDR3 nucleotides: TGTGCCAGCAGCCAAGATGGAGGACAGGGGGCGCCTGGCTACACCTTC. It yields the protein CASSQDGGQGAPGYTF.

V gene TRBV5-1 combines with J gene TRBJ2-6; TRBD1 matches 8 bases. This CDR3 comprises 18 residues. The V segment lost 5 bases and the J segment 1 base; nucleotides outside the gene matches: 11. The germline CDR1 and CDR2 sequences are SGHRS and YFSETQ. The CDR3 DNA reads as TGCGCCAGCAGTTCATATGGACAGGGTTTTTCTGGGGCCAACGTCCTGACTTTC. It codes for CASSSYGQGFSGANVLTF.

The rearrangement joins TRBV5-6 to TRBJ1-6, with D perhaps TRBD1 (5 bases). CDR3 size: 15 residues. The V and J ends lost 0 bases and 7 bases respectively, with 11 bases between them. CDR1 SGHDT and CDR2 YYEEEE come from the germline V gene. The CDR3 bases are TGTGCCAGCAGCTTGGTTAGTCGGGGGAATTCACCCCTCCACTTT. Protein: CASSLVSRGNSPLHF. Using reference TRBV5-6 and TRBJ1-6 for the parts outside the CDR3, the full variable domain is DAGVTQSPTHLIKTRGQQVTLRCSPKSGHDTVSWYQQALGQGPQFIFQYYEEEERQRGNFPDRFSGHQFPNYSSELNVNALLLGDSALYLCASSLVSRGNSPLHFGNGTRLTVT.

The V call is TRBV5-1, the J call TRBJ1-1; 11 bases are shared with TRBD1. Germline lookup yields CDR1 SGHRS and CDR2 YFSETQ. The length of the CDR3 is 17 residues. V was pared by 4 bases and J by 0 bases, with 8 bases of the junction left unmatched. CDR3: CASSRGTGGIMNTEAFF. The CDR3 bases are TGCGCCAGCAGCCGCGGGACAGGGGGTATCATGAACACTGAAGCTTTCTTT.

V is TRBV25-1 and J is TRBJ2-3; 9 bases fit TRBD1. This CDR3 comprises 15 residues. The trim removed 2 bases at V and 2 bases at J, leaving 2 bases unmatched. Germline loops: CDR1 MGHDK, CDR2 SYGVNS. The CDR3 protein is CASSEGQGITDTQYF. The CDR3 nucleotides are TGTGCCAGCAGTGAAGGACAGGGGATCACAGATACGCAGTATTTT.

The rearrangement uses TRBV6-5 and TRBJ2-7; 8 bases align to TRBD1. The CDR3 covers 14 residues. From germline, CDR1 is MNHEY and CDR2 SVGAGI. Unmatched junction bases numbered 6, after V lost 2 bases and J lost 6 bases. CDR3 bases: TGTGCCAGCAGTTACCGACAGGGGCCGGGCGAGCAGTACTTC. This encodes CASSYRQGPGEQYF.

The rearrangement links TRBV6-5 to TRBJ1-6, with D possibly TRBD1 on 5 matching bases. The CDR3 loop spans 15 amino acids. The ends were cut back, 5 bases at V and 7 bases at J, with 15 bases in the middle. The germline CDR1 and CDR2 sequences are MNHEY and SVGAGI. The CDR3 DNA reads TGTGCCAGCAGTCCCGCCGACAGAATAAATTCACCCCTCCACTTT. Translation: CASSPADRINSPLHF.

This clone showed up just once. The rearrangement links TRBV7-9 to TRBJ1-6; the D gene is possibly TRBD1 (5 bases). This CDR3 region has 14 residues. Trimming shortened V by 0 bases and J by 13 bases, and 13 bases separated the two germline ends. The V gene's germline CDR1 is SEHNR and CDR2 FQNEAQ (reference sequence). The CDR3 DNA follows: TGTGCCAGCAGCTTAGCGGAGGGGCAGGGTCCCCTCCACTTT. Residues: CASSLAEGQGPLHF. Full variable domain (rest looked up from reference TRBV7-9 and TRBJ1-6): DTGVSQNPRHKITKRGQNVTFRCDPISEHNRLYWYRQTLGQGPEFLTYFQNEAQLEKSRLLSDRFSAERPKGSFSTLEIQRTEQGDSAMYLCASSLAEGQGPLHFGNGTRLTVT.

This clone was counted a few times. CDR3 loop: CAIRDSNYGYTF. CDR3 bases: TGTGCCATCAGAGACAGCAACTATGGCTACACCTTC. This chain joins TRBV10-3 and TRBJ1-2; the D gene is possibly TRBD1 (5 bases). V lost 6 bases and J 2 bases, leaving 7 bases between the germline ends. In germline, CDR1 is ENHRY, CDR2 SYGVKD. CDR3 size: 12 residues.

This chain uses TRBV5-4 with TRBJ2-2; 8 nucleotides line up with TRBD1. Germline V lookup: CDR1 SGHNT, CDR2 YYREEE (reference sequence). The junction had 6 bases not matched to a gene; V was cut back by 4 bases and J by 4 bases. The CDR3 sequence is 15 residues long. The CDR3 nucleotides read TGTGCCAGCAGCATGGACAGGGTGGGCACCGGGGAGCTGTTTTTT. This translates into CASSMDRVGTGELFF.

V and J are TRBV5-1 and TRBJ2-3; 7 bases agree with TRBD2. CDR3 size: 15 residues. Per the germline V gene, CDR1 is SGHRS and CDR2 is YFSETQ. The ends lost 0 bases at V and 2 bases at J; junction bases unmatched: 3. The CDR3, as DNA: TGCGCCAGCAGCTTGGAGGCGGGGGACACAGATACGCAGTATTTT. Protein sequence: CASSLEAGDTDTQYF.